This TCR beta chain was captured in a study of T cell responses to AZD1222 COVID-19 vaccine. General study points: Epitopes outside B.1.351 and B.1.1.7 mutated regions reportedly drew nearly half of spike TCRs.

Repertoires were generated with immunoSEQ multiplex PCR, while TCRdb's copy carries only in-frame clones and drops some. The data contain 150,000 to 200,000 clones, under 95% of them singletons. Concerning this clone: Its matching antigen is unknown.

The CDR3 extends over 13 amino acids. Trimming took 11 bases from V and 2 from J, leaving 13 bases between them. CDR1 and CDR2 (germline): MNHEY, SVGAGI. The sequence was obtained from an adult who received the AZD1222 COVID-19 vaccine. The chain employs TRBV6-5 and TRBJ2-1; possibly TRBD1 for D (5 bases). The source material was peripheral blood, sampled 28 days after the second AZD1222 dose. The CDR3 sequence: CAAARDTYNEQFF. In nucleotides, the CDR3 is TGTGCCGCGGCCAGGGATACCTACAATGAGCAGTTCTTC.